Below, 21 T cell receptor beta chains from the same sample are listed, as sequenced in a study of T cell repertoires in cytomegalovirus infection. Via MiXCR, TCRdb re-called the reads, giving one row per CDR3 protein. The sample has more than 150,000 distinct CDR3 sequences, about 21% seen once. Sequenced: PBMCs. The source of these receptors is a human donor in good health (CMV status not recorded). Some clones in this sample may be carry-over from other donors' samples.

This clonotype occurred many times. This sequence joins TRBV6-1 and TRBJ2-2; unclear D gene. V was cut by 7 bases and J by 4 bases, with 10 bases left in between. This CDR3 region has 13 residues. Germline lookup yields CDR1 MNHNS and CDR2 SASEGT. For the CDR3, the DNA is TGTGCCAGCAAGAGGCCAACCACCGGGGAGCTGTTTTTT. Protein sequence: CASKRPTTGELFF.

This chain links TRBV20-1 with TRBJ1-5, with 10 bases fitting TRBD1. CDR1 is DFQATT and CDR2 is SNEGSKA in the germline V gene (reference sequence). The CDR3 spans 18 residues. V gave up 6 bases and J gave up 2 bases; unmatched junction bases: 16. This CDR3 is CSAERPGQGLIGNQPQHF. CDR3 in DNA: TGCAGTGCAGAACGACCGGGACAGGGGCTGATAGGCAATCAGCCCCAGCATTTT.

There are many counts of this clonotype. The chain recombines TRBV7-8 with TRBJ1-6; TRBD1 might be the D (5 bases). CDR3 length: 16 amino acids. Trimming removed 4 bases from V and 0 bases from J, with 10 bases in between. Germline values: CDR1 SGHVS, CDR2 FQNEAQ. CDR3 bases: TGTGCCAGCAGCTACGGGGGAGGCTCCTATAATTCACCCCTCCACTTT. Translation: CASSYGGGSYNSPLHF.

This rearrangement joins TRBV19 to TRBJ1-2, with no clear D. Trimming stripped 5 bases from V and 4 bases from J, with 14 bases between. The CDR3 consists of 14 residues. Germline CDR1 and CDR2: LNHDA and SQIVND (reference sequence). The chain's CDR3 is CASSQDIFTYGYTF. The CDR3 DNA follows: TGTGCCAGTAGTCAAGACATTTTCACCTATGGCTACACCTTC.

This clonotype has just a few counts. The chain links TRBV28 to TRBJ2-1, with D possibly matching TRBD2 (6 bases). The CDR3 loop spans 17 amino acids. From germline, CDR1 is MDHEN and CDR2 SYDVKM. V lost 3 bases to trimming and J lost 8 bases, with 23 bases between them. The CDR3 protein is CASSFLGSGTPSHEQFF. The CDR3 coding sequence is TGTGCCAGCAGTTTCTTGGGTAGCGGAACTCCCTCGCATGAGCAGTTCTTC.

This clonotype was counted only a few times. The rearrangement uses TRBV19 and TRBJ2-5, with 7 bases matching TRBD1. Germline-derived CDR1 and CDR2 are LNHDA and SQIVND (reference sequence). V lost 10 bases and J lost 5; bases outside the gene matches: 7. The CDR3 runs to 12 residues. CDR3 bases: TGTGCCACATCGACAGGGTGGGAGACCCAGTACTTC. Translating it yields CATSTGWETQYF.

The V and J genes are TRBV28 and TRBJ2-7; 8 bases are a match to TRBD2. Germline CDR1 MDHEN, CDR2 SYDVKM. This CDR3 has 14 residues. V gave up 2 bases and J gave up 3 bases; unmatched junction bases: 3. The CDR3: CASSLSGRFYEQYF. The CDR3 DNA reads as TGTGCCAGCAGTTTAAGCGGGAGATTCTACGAGCAGTACTTC.

In this sample, this clonotype turned up a few times. The chain employs TRBV15 and TRBJ2-5, with a possible D match to TRBD2 (5 bases). The germline V gene encodes CDR1 LNHNV and CDR2 YYDKDF (reference sequence). The CDR3 length is 17 residues. Trimming stripped 2 bases from V and 5 bases from J, with 21 bases between. The CDR3 spells CATSRTRRSGFGETQYF. For the CDR3, the DNA is TGTGCCACCAGCAGAACCCGTAGGTCGGGGTTCGGCGAGACCCAGTACTTC.

This clonotype came up many times. The rearrangement joins TRBV7-2 to TRBJ2-1, with D tentatively TRBD2 (6 bases). Looked up from germline, CDR1 is SGHTA and CDR2 is FQGNSA. The V end was cut by 2 bases, the J end by 7 bases, with 21 bases between. The CDR3 sequence is 17 residues long. This CDR3 is CASSLSLGAAGKNEQFF. The CDR3 DNA is TGTGCCAGCAGCTTATCTTTGGGTGCGGCGGGGAAAAATGAGCAGTTCTTC.

The chain uses TRBV11-2 and TRBJ2-4; the match to TRBD2 covers 10 bases. CDR3 length: 18 residues. The V and J ends lost 5 bases and 9 bases, in that order; junction bases with no gene match: 19. CDR1 SGHAT and CDR2 FQNNGV come from the germline V gene. The CDR3 spells CASSPTTGLAAPRGIQYF. The DNA for the CDR3 is TGTGCCAGCAGCCCCACAACCGGACTAGCGGCCCCCCGGGGCATTCAGTACTTC.

The genes are TRBV5-5 and TRBJ1-2; no reliable D call. Trimming pared 0 bases from V and 0 bases from J, leaving 9 bases between. Germline V lookup: CDR1 SGHKS, CDR2 YYEKEE (reference sequence). CDR3 length: 15 residues. In DNA, the CDR3 is TGTGCCAGCAGCTTGGACGGGGTTCCTAACTATGGCTACACCTTC. Residues: CASSLDGVPNYGYTF.

This clonotype appeared a few times. V and J are TRBV19 and TRBJ2-3, with 10 bases lining up with TRBD2. CDR3 length: 14 amino acids. Per the germline V gene, CDR1 is LNHDA and CDR2 is SQIVND (reference sequence). The V gene end was trimmed by 4 bases and the J gene end by 3 bases; junction bases not matched to a gene: 1. This chain's CDR3 is CASSTGLATDTQYF. CDR3 bases: TGTGCCAGTAGTACGGGACTAGCGACAGATACGCAGTATTTT.

In its sample, this clonotype was seen once. The rearrangement joins TRBV5-6 to TRBJ1-2; 9 nucleotides match TRBD1. The J segment lost 2 bases and the V segment lost 4 bases, leaving 12 bases of the junction unmatched. Germline values: CDR1 SGHDT, CDR2 YYEEEE. CDR3 length equals 17 residues. The CDR3, as DNA: TGTGCCAGCAGCCCTGGGACAGGGAAAAAGACCAACTATGGCTACACCTTC. Protein: CASSPGTGKKTNYGYTF.

The rearrangement uses TRBV25-1 and TRBJ2-5; D may be TRBD2 (5 bases). Trimming pared 7 bases from V and 2 bases from J, leaving 23 bases between. Germline loops: CDR1 MGHDK, CDR2 SYGVNS. The CDR3 contains 17 residues. CDR3 sequence: CASTMGRARGPQETQYF. DNA for the CDR3: TGTGCCAGCACCATGGGAAGGGCCCGAGGGCCTCAAGAGACCCAGTACTTC.

There are many counts of this clonotype. The chain uses TRBV6-2 or TRBV6-3 and TRBJ1-6; the D is unclear. CDR1 is MNHEY, CDR2 SVGEGT, per germline. The CDR3 has 14 residues. V was pared by 2 bases and J by 8 bases, with 10 bases between. The CDR3: CASSYPAADSPLHF. The CDR3 DNA follows: TGTGCCAGCAGTTACCCAGCTGCGGATTCACCCCTCCACTTT.

This clonotype was observed a few times. The chain has TRBV7-6 and TRBJ2-7, with TRBD1 identical over 7 bases. The CDR3 runs 15 residues. Germline CDR1 SGHVS, CDR2 FNYEAQ. The ends lost 5 bases at V and 0 bases at J; junction bases unmatched: 7. The CDR3 here is CASSETGQPSYEQYF. The CDR3 nucleotides are TGTGCCAGCAGCGAAACGGGACAGCCCTCCTACGAGCAGTACTTC. The full variable domain, in which reference TRBV7-6 and TRBJ2-7 provide the parts outside the CDR3, is GAGVSQSPRYKVTKRGQDVALRCDPISGHVSLYWYRQALGQGPEFLTYFNYEAQQDKSGLPNDRFSAERPEGSISTLTIQRTEQRDSAMYRCASSETGQPSYEQYFGPGTRLTVT.

This chain joins TRBV20-1 and TRBJ1-2, with 8 bases lining up with TRBD1. The CDR3 extends over 12 amino acids. CDR1 and CDR2 (germline): DFQATT, SNEGSKA (reference sequence). J lost 8 bases, V lost 5 bases, and 7 bases had no gene match. The CDR3 bases are TGCAGTGCTGGACAGGGATCGAGCGGCTACACCTTC. Protein: CSAGQGSSGYTF.

The genes are TRBV6-5 and TRBJ1-5; TRBD1 might be the D (5 bases). The CDR3 length is 13 residues. Trimming took off 8 bases at V and 6 bases at J, with 14 bases between the two ends. From germline, CDR1 is MNHEY and CDR2 SVGAGI. CDR3 in amino acids: CASCVGEGQPQHF. The DNA for the CDR3 is TGTGCCAGCTGCGTGGGGGAGGGTCAGCCCCAGCATTTT.

This clonotype was counted between two and nine times. V and J are TRBV29-1 and TRBJ2-1; 11 bases align to TRBD2. The CDR3 is 14 residues long. V trimming: 2 bases; J trimming: 10 bases; junction bases outside the gene matches: 7. Per the germline V gene, CDR1 is SQVTM and CDR2 is ANQGSEA. CDR3 sequence reads: CSVEKLAGEGEQFF. Here the CDR3 DNA reads TGCAGCGTTGAAAAACTAGCGGGAGAAGGGGAGCAGTTCTTC.

On this clonotype: A much larger clone differs from this one at a single base, so this may be a read error. The chain has TRBV25-1 and TRBJ2-1, with 7 bases lining up with TRBD2. In germline, CDR1 is MGHDK, CDR2 SYGVNS. Unmatched junction bases numbered 8, after V lost 2 bases and J lost 4 bases. This CDR3 is 16 amino acids long. CDR3 sequence: CASSELVAGEYNEQFF. CDR3 nucleotides: TGTGCCAGCAGTGAACTGGTGGCGGGGGAGTACAATGAGCAGTTCTTC.

The sample holds a few counts of this clonotype. This sequence joins TRBV20-1 and TRBJ2-1, with D possibly being TRBD2 (5 bases). This CDR3 has 15 residues. V shed 0 bases and J shed 2 bases, with 11 bases lying between them. CDR1 is DFQATT and CDR2 is SNEGSKA in the germline V gene (reference sequence). CDR3 region: CSARDPSKAYNEQFF. CDR3 nucleotide sequence: TGCAGTGCTAGAGATCCTAGCAAGGCCTACAATGAGCAGTTCTTC.